This T cell receptor beta chain appears in the sequencing data of a study of cytomegalovirus exposure and HLA in healthy donors. The wider study: The platform used for the approximately 130 validation repertoires matched that of the approximately 670 first-cohort repertoires, a later analysis reported.

V lost 4 bases, J lost 7 bases, and 14 bases stayed unmatched. Germline V gives CDR1 SGHAT, CDR2 FQNNGV. This CDR3 contains 17 residues. Of note for this clone: Its antigen is unknown.

Study-wide points: About 180 TCR beta chains were listed as cytomegalovirus-associated.

Among the roughly 120 subjects of the validation cohort, separate from the roughly 700-subject first cohort, were the donors. Measured with immunoSEQ multiplex PCR; TCRdb has only the in-frame clones, and not every one. The sample lists approximately 100,000 clones, about 83% occurring once. This TCR came from a woman in her twenties or thirties in good health and CMV-seronegative. J is TRBJ2-1 and V is TRBV11-2; 9 nucleotides agree with TRBD2. Sequenced input: PBMCs. The CDR3 region is CASSSPGGGTSYNEQFF. In nucleotides, the CDR3 is TGTGCCAGCAGCTCCCCGGGCGGCGGGACTAGCTATAATGAGCAGTTCTTC.